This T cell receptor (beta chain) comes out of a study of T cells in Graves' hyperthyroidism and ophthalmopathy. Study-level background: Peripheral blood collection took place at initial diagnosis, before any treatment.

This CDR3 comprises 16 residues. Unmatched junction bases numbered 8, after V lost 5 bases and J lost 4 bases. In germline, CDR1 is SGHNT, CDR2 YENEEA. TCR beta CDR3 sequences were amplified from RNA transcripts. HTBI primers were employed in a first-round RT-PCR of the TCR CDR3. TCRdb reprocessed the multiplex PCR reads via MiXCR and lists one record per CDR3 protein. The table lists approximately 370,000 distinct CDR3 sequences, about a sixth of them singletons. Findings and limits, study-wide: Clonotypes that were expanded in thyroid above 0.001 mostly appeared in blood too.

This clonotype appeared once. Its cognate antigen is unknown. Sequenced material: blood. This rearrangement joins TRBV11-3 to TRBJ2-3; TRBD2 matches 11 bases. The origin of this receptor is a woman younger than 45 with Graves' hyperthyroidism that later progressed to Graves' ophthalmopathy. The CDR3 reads CASSRETSGAPDTQYF. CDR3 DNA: TGTGCCAGCAGCCGAGAGACTAGCGGGGCCCCAGATACGCAGTATTTT. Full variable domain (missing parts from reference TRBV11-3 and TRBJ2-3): EAGVVQSPRYKIIEKKQPVAFWCNPISGHNTLYWYLQNLGQGPELLIRYENEEAVDDSQLPKDRFSAERLKGVDSTLKIQPAELGDSAVYLCASSRETSGAPDTQYFGPGTRLTVL.